Shown below are 6 T cell receptor beta chains from a single sample sequenced in a study of glioma-infiltrating T cells after dendritic cell vaccination. TCRdb's copy holds only in-frame clones and misses some; the assay was immunoSEQ multiplex PCR. The sample includes about 82,000 clones, 80% to 90% of them seen just once. The sample was blood, taken before dendritic cell vaccination. These receptor sequences come from a human donor with glioblastoma.

The CDR3 DNA is TGTGCCAGCAGCTTGGAGGGGAGAGAGGAGCAGTTCTTC. As protein: CASSLEGREEQFF. The chain joins TRBV7-3 to TRBJ2-1; D possibly corresponds to TRBD2 (6 bases). The CDR3 is 13 residues long. Trimming cost V 3 bases and J 10 bases, with 13 bases left between them. Germline-derived CDR1 and CDR2 are SGHTA and FQGTGA.

The chain recombines TRBV30 with TRBJ2-3; TRBD2 is a possible D gene (5 bases). Germline CDR1 GTSNPN, CDR2 SVGIG (reference sequence). The CDR3 covers 14 residues. With 4 bases removed from V and 3 bases from J, the gap between germline ends came to 14 bases. CDR3 sequence: CAWNLITGTDTQYF. Here the CDR3 DNA reads TGTGCCTGGAACCTAATCACGGGGACAGATACGCAGTATTTT.

The chain carries TRBV7-9 and TRBJ2-3, with 11 bases matching TRBD2. Germline V gives CDR1 SEHNR, CDR2 FQNEAQ (reference sequence). Unmatched junction bases numbered 5, after V lost 5 bases and J lost 4 bases. There are 15 residues in the CDR3. CDR3: CASSTSGGLADTQYF. The CDR3 DNA follows: TGTGCCAGCAGCACTAGCGGGGGCCTGGCAGATACGCAGTATTTT. The variable domain in full, completed from reference TRBV7-9 and TRBJ2-3, reads DTGVSQNPRHKITKRGQNVTFRCDPISEHNRLYWYRQTLGQGPEFLTYFQNEAQLEKSRLLSDRFSAERPKGSFSTLEIQRTEQGDSAMYLCASSTSGGLADTQYFGPGTRLTVL.

The chain combines TRBV15 with TRBJ1-5; D may be TRBD1 (5 bases). CDR1 is LNHNV, CDR2 YYDKDF, per germline (reference sequence). The V and J ends lost 5 bases and 3 bases respectively, with 11 bases between them. The CDR3 totals 14 residues. CDR3 sequence reads: CATSFRGVNQPQHF. The CDR3 nucleotides are TGTGCCACCAGCTTTCGGGGGGTCAATCAGCCCCAGCATTTT.

This clone has only a few counts. The chain links TRBV7-6 to TRBJ1-1; D call uncertain. The germline V and J ends were trimmed by 5 bases and 3 bases, with 7 bases remaining between them. Per the germline V gene, CDR1 is SGHVS and CDR2 is FNYEAQ. The CDR3 is made up of 12 amino acids. The CDR3 sequence is CASSPGDTEAFF. CDR3 in DNA: TGTGCCAGCAGCCCTGGAGACACTGAAGCTTTCTTT.

The rearrangement links TRBV5-1 to TRBJ1-2; 9 bases are a match to TRBD1. Germline V gives CDR1 SGHRS, CDR2 YFSETQ. Unmatched junction bases numbered 5, after V lost 3 bases and J lost 5 bases. CDR3 length equals 14 residues. CDR3 in amino acids: CASSSSGTGYGYTF. CDR3 sequence (DNA): TGCGCCAGCAGCTCCTCCGGGACAGGGTATGGCTACACCTTC.